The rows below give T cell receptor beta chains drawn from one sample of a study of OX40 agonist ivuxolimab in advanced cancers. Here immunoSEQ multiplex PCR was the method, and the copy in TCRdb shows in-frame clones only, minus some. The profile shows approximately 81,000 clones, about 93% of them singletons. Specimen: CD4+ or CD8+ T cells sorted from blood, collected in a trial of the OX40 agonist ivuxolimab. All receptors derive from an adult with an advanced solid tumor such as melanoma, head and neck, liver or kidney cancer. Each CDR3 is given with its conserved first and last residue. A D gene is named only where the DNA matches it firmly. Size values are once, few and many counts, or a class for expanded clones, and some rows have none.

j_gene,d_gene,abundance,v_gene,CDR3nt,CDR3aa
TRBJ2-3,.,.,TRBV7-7,TGTGCTAGCAGCCACTCGACAGGTAGCACAGATACGCAGTATTTT,CASSHSTGSTDTQYF
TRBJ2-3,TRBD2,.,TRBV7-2,TGTGCCAGCAGCCTAGGGACTAGCTTTATGGATACGCAGTATTTT,CASSLGTSFMDTQYF
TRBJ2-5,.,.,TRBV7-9,TGTGCCAGCAGCTTAGAGATCACCCTCCAAGAGACCCAGTACTTC,CASSLEITLQETQYF
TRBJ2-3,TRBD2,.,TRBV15,TGTGCCACCAGCAGACGACTGGGGGAGCGGGAGTTTGGAGATACGCAGTATTTT,CATSRRLGEREFGDTQYF
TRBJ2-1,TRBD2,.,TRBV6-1,TGTGCCAGCCTCGTGGGGGGAGGGTTCTACAATGAGCAGTTCTTC,CASLVGGGFYNEQFF
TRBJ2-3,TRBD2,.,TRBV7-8,TGTGCCAGCACCCTTTTGGGGGAGGGCCGGAGCACAGATACGCAGTATTTT,CASTLLGEGRSTDTQYF
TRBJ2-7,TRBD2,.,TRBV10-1,TGCGCCAGCAGTCCTAGCGGGGGGACCTACGAGCAGTACTTC,CASSPSGGTYEQYF
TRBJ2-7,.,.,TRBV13,TGTGCCAGCAGCTTAGGCCGGGATTTCGGCGAGCAGTACTTC,CASSLGRDFGEQYF
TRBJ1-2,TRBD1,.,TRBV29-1,TGCAGCGTTGAGGTGAGGGGGCAGGACTATGGCTACACCTTC,CSVEVRGQDYGYTF
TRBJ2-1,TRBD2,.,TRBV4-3,TGCGCCAGCAGCCAAGATCGGTCCTACCAGCGGGAGGAGCGCAATGAGCAGTTCTTC,CASSQDRSYQREERNEQFF
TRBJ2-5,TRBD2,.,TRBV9,TGTGCCAGCAGCGTAGACGGGCTGGCGGGGGGGAAAGAGACCCAGTACTTC,CASSVDGLAGGKETQYF
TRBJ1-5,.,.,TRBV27,TGTGCCAGCAGTTTGGGTAGCAATCAGCCCCAGCATTTT,CASSLGSNQPQHF
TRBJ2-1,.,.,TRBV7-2,TGTGCCAGCAGCTTAGCAGGCCCTTACAATGAGCAGTTCTTC,CASSLAGPYNEQFF
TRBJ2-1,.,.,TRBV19,TGTGCCAGTAGTATAGAAACAATGGAATCCTACAATGAGCAGTTCTTC,CASSIETMESYNEQFF
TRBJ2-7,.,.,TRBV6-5,TGTGCCAGCAGGACCTTCGGGGAAGATGGGCTTGAGCAGTACTTC,CASRTFGEDGLEQYF
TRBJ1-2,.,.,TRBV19,TGTGCCAGTAGTATACAGGGCGTTAACTATGGCTACACCTTC,CASSIQGVNYGYTF
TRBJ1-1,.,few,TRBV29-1,TGCAGCGCTCTTCAGGGGCCGGAAGCTTTCTTT,CSALQGPEAFF
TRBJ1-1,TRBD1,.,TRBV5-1,TGCGCCAGCAGCTTAAGGACAGGGAACTTGAACACTGAAGCTTTCTTT,CASSLRTGNLNTEAFF
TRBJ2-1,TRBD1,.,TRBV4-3,TGCGCCAGCAGCCAAGAGGGGGACAGAGGGGATGAGCAGTTCTTC,CASSQEGDRGDEQFF
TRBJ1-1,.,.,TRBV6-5,TGTGCCAGCAGGCTAAGGGTGGGCACTGAAGCTTTCTTT,CASRLRVGTEAFF
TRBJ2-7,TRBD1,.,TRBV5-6,TGTGCCAGCAGCTTTGTCCGACAGGGCTTCCTCGAGCAGTACTTC,CASSFVRQGFLEQYF
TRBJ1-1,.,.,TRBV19,TGTGCCAGTAGTATGTACCAGGGGAGGTTAACTGAAGCTTTCTTT,CASSMYQGRLTEAFF
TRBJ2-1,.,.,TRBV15,TGTGCCACCAGCAGAGAACTGGGGTACAATGAGCAGTTCTTC,CATSRELGYNEQFF
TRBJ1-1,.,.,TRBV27,TGTGCCAGCAGTTTAGGGGGTAGTGAAGCTTTCTTT,CASSLGGSEAFF
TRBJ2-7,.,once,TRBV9,TGTGCCAGCAGCGAGGAGGGGGGCTACGAGCAGTACTTC,CASSEEGGYEQYF
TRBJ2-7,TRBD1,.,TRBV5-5,TGTGCCAGCGATTTGTGGGACAGGGGTCCGGTCTACGAGCAGTACTTC,CASDLWDRGPVYEQYF
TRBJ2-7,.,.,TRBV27,TGTGCCAGCAGTTTATCCCTTACCCCTTATGAGCAGTACTTC,CASSLSLTPYEQYF
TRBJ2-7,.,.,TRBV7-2,TGTGCCAGCAGCTCCCCAGACCGTCCGGGATGGGAGCAGTACTTC,CASSSPDRPGWEQYF
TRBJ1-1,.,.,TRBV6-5,TGTGCCAGCAGTTACTCGGAGGCGGGCAGAGCTGAAGCTTTCTTT,CASSYSEAGRAEAFF
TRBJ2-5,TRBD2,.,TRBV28,TGTGCCAGCAGTTTAAACAAGCGGGAGTTCACAGAGACCCAGTACTTC,CASSLNKREFTETQYF
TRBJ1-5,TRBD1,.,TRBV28,TGTGCCAGCAGCACCGGGACAGGGGGCTCTCACGATCAGCCCCAGCATTTT,CASSTGTGGSHDQPQHF
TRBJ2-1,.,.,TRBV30,TGTGCCTGGAGTCCCCCGCGATCTACGGACAATGAGCAGTTCTTC,CAWSPPRSTDNEQFF
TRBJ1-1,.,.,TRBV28,TGTGCCAGCATGCTAGGGCTGAACACTGAAGCTTTCTTT,CASMLGLNTEAFF
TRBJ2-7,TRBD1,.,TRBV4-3,TGCGCCAGCAGCCAAGATGGGGACAGGTCCGGCGAGCAGTACTTC,CASSQDGDRSGEQYF
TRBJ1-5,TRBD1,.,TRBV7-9,TGTGCCAGCAGCCATGGCCCGCTGACAGGGATGGATCAGCCCCAGCATTTT,CASSHGPLTGMDQPQHF
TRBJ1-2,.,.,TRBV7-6,TGTGCCAGCAGCTTAGGGGGGGATTCAGGCTACACCTTC,CASSLGGDSGYTF
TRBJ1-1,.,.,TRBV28,TGTGCCAGCAGTTTATATATAGGGGGGACTGAAGCTTTCTTT,CASSLYIGGTEAFF
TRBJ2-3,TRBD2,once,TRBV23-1,TGCGCCAGCAGCCCAGGGCGGGAGGGCCGAGGAGATACGCAGTATTTT,CASSPGREGRGDTQYF
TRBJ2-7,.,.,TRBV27,TGTGCCAGCAGCCCCGGGACGGTTTCCTACGAGCAGTACTTC,CASSPGTVSYEQYF
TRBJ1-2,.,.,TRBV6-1,TGTGCCAGCAGTGAAGGAGTCGGAGCTAACTATGGCTACACCTTC,CASSEGVGANYGYTF
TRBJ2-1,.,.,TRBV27,TGTGCCAGCAGTTTAGGCGACGCGGGGTACAATGAGCAGTTCTTC,CASSLGDAGYNEQFF
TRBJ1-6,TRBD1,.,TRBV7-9,TGTGCCAGCAGCTTATTGACAGGGAATTCACCCCTCCACTTT,CASSLLTGNSPLHF
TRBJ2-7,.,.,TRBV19,TGTGCCAGTAGGGAGGTCGGCTCCTACGAGCAGTACTTC,CASREVGSYEQYF
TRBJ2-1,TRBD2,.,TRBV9,TGTGCCAGCAGCGTAGATCTAGCGGGAGGACGTGAGCAGTTCTTC,CASSVDLAGGREQFF
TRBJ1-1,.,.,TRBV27,TGTGCCAGCAGTTTAAGGGCTTTCTTT,CASSLRAFF
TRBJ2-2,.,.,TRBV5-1,TGCGCCAGCAGCTTCCCTTGGGGGAGTGTGAACACCGGGGAGCTGTTTTTT,CASSFPWGSVNTGELFF
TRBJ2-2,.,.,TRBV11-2,TGTGCCAGCAGCGCAGGGGCGGGCGGGGAGCTGTTTTTT,CASSAGAGGELFF
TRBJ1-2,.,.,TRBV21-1,TGTGCCAGCAGCAAAGTCCCAGGTACACACTATGGCTACACCTTC,CASSKVPGTHYGYTF
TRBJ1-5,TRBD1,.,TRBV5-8,TGTGCCAGCAGCTTCTCGTTGGACAGGGGAGAGGGGCCCCAGCATTTT,CASSFSLDRGEGPQHF
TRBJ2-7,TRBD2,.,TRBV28,TGTGCCAGCAGTTTTCCTAGCGGGAAGTTCGAGCAGTACTTC,CASSFPSGKFEQYF
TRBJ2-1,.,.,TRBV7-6,TGTGCCAGCAGCTTAGAGGTCTACAATGAGCAGTTCTTC,CASSLEVYNEQFF
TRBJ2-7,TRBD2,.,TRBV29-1,TGCAGCGTTGAAGAAATGGTAGCGGGAGAAGGCTACGAGCAGTACTTC,CSVEEMVAGEGYEQYF
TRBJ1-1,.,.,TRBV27,TGTGCCAGCAAAATGAGGGGCTTTGACACTGAAGCTTTCTTT,CASKMRGFDTEAFF
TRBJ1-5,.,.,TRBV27,TGTGCCAGCAGTTTAACCCGGGCGAGCAATCAGCCCCAGCATTTT,CASSLTRASNQPQHF
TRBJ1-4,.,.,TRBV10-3,TGTGCCACCATGTACAGGGAAGAGGATGAAAAACTGTTTTTT,CATMYREEDEKLFF
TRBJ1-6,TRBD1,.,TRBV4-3,TGCGCCAGCAGCCCCGGGACAGGGGGCTATTCACCCCTCCACTTT,CASSPGTGGYSPLHF
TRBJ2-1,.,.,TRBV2,TGTGCCAGCCTAGCAAGGGTGGATGAGCAGTTCTTC,CASLARVDEQFF
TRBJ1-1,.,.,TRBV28,TGTGCCAGCAGCTTCGAGGGGGTTTTCACTGAAGCTTTCTTT,CASSFEGVFTEAFF
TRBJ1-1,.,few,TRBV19,TGTGCCAGTAGTCCCTGGGAGACGAACACTGAAGCTTTCTTT,CASSPWETNTEAFF